This TCR beta chain is drawn from a study of T cell changes during pregnancy in multiple sclerosis. Method: immunoSEQ multiplex PCR; TCRdb's copy keeps in-frame clones and lacks some. The sample shows around 72,000 clones, approximately 94% of them seen only once. CDR3 length: 15 amino acids. CDR1 is MNHEY, CDR2 SMNVEV, per germline (reference sequence). After removal of 3 bases from V and 1 base from J, the junction contained 2 bases not matched to a gene. The clonotype originates from a female donor in good health, enrolled as a control in a pregnancy study. The genes are TRBV27 and TRBJ2-7; 11 bases agree with TRBD1. The sample here was peripheral blood, taken in the second trimester of pregnancy. The DNA for the CDR3 is TGTGCCAGCAGTTTTGGGACAGGGGGATCCTACGAGCAGTACTTC. It yields the protein CASSFGTGGSYEQYF.